Below, one TCR beta chain is given with its context. The authors' processing: Estimated nucleated cell counts came from reference gene primer amplification. Libraries were prepared by immunoSEQ multiplex PCR; TCRdb keeps only in-frame clonotypes and omits some of them. V and J calls and clone size follow that table, whereas D and trimming were derived from the DNA. The sample lists some 320,000 clones, about 89% seen once, with less than 9.5% in the top ten. This sample was taken from a study of blood T cell repertoires in COVID-19. Overall study context: The samples span acute and convalescent COVID-19 from the United States, Italy and Spain. The analysed material was cDNA or gDNA that came from T cells, B-cell-depleted T cells, or PBMCs.

This CDR3 is built from 14 residues. Germline CDR1 reads ENHRY; CDR2 reads SYGVKD. Germline trimming cut 5 bases from V and 3 bases from J; bases unmatched to any gene: 5. The gene calls are TRBV10-3 and TRBJ1-2, with TRBD1 matching over 8 bases. The TCR originated in a woman aged 50 to 65 who had recovered from COVID-19. Material: peripheral blood. The chain's CDR3 is CAISYGTGDYGYTF. The CDR3 DNA reads TGTGCCATCAGTTACGGGACAGGAGACTATGGCTACACCTTC.